This entry concerns a single T cell receptor (beta chain). Its target is unknown. The data stem from a study of cytomegalovirus exposure and HLA in healthy donors. Across the whole study: Approximately 190 million T cells yielded fewer than 120 million unique TCR beta sequences in earlier analysis. Whole-study results and caveats: Upon later analysis, TCR association rates were observed to vary by HLA locus, being highest for DRB1 and lowest for HLA-C. A later analysis linked a missense DCLRE1C variant to TCR beta V- and J-gene trimming.

A multiplex PCR was run with 60 Vbeta primers and 13 Jbeta primers. Sequencing used immunoSEQ multiplex PCR; TCRdb keeps in-frame clones, though not all of them. The sample has roughly 130,000 clones, about four fifths seen once; the top ten hold under 1.2%. This receptor was obtained from a human donor in good health. Sequencing used PBMCs.

In nucleotides, the CDR3 is TGTGCCAGCTCACCAACGGAGTCCTATGGCTACACCTTC. Amino acids: CASSPTESYGYTF. The rearrangement links TRBV18 to TRBJ1-2; D is unresolved. The CDR3 totals 13 residues. Germline loops: CDR1 KGHSH, CDR2 LQKENI. V was clipped by 2 bases and J by 4 bases, with 8 bases between them.